These 16 T cell receptor beta chains were sequenced from one sample in a study of blood T cell repertoires in COVID-19. This table comes from immunoSEQ multiplex PCR, and its TCRdb copy is limited to in-frame clones, with some not included. The sample holds 84,000 or so clones, approximately 80% seen once. The material sequenced was peripheral blood. Every receptor here comes from a woman aged 80 or over with acute or convalescent COVID-19.

This clone is medium-sized within its sample. The chain has TRBV7-9 and TRBJ1-5; D possibly corresponds to TRBD1 (5 bases). From germline, CDR1 is SEHNR and CDR2 FQNEAQ (reference sequence). V was trimmed by 0 bases and J by 5 bases, leaving 11 bases between them. CDR3 length: 15 amino acids. The CDR3 DNA reads TGTGCCAGCAGCTTAGCGGGTCCAGGGTATCAGCCCCAGCATTTT. Residues: CASSLAGPGYQPQHF.

The V call is TRBV5-1, the J call TRBJ1-4; 9 nucleotides line up with TRBD1. With V trimmed by 3 bases and J by 8 bases, 8 bases remained unmatched. The CDR3 is 15 amino acids. Per the germline V gene, CDR1 is SGHRS and CDR2 is YFSETQ. In DNA form, the CDR3 reads TGCGCCAGCAGCTCTCAGACAGGGGGAGGCGAAAAACTGTTTTTT. This encodes CASSSQTGGGEKLFF. The full variable domain, completed using reference TRBV5-1 and TRBJ1-4, is KAGVTQTPRYLIKTRGQQVTLSCSPISGHRSVSWYQQTPGQGLQFLFEYFSETQRNKGNFPGRFSGRQFSNSRSEMNVSTLELGDSALYLCASSSQTGGGEKLFFGSGTQLSVL.

V is TRBV4-1 and J is TRBJ2-2; D gene ambiguous. The CDR3 runs 18 residues. Between the trimmed V and J ends, which lost 1 base and 0 bases, there was a span of 15 bases. CDR1 is MGHRA and CDR2 is YSYEKL in the germline V gene. CDR3: CASSQGLFGFANTGELFF. Written as DNA, the CDR3 is TGCGCCAGCAGCCAAGGGTTATTCGGGTTCGCGAACACCGGGGAGCTGTTTTTT.

The rearrangement joins TRBV24-1 to TRBJ2-5, with D perhaps matching TRBD2 (6 bases). The V gene lost 4 bases and the J gene lost 4 bases, with 12 bases spanning the gap. The CDR3 loop spans 14 amino acids. Germline V lookup: CDR1 KGHDR, CDR2 SFDVKD. This CDR3 reads CATSEGRGRETQYF. The DNA for the CDR3 is TGTGCCACCAGTGAAGGGCGGGGACGAGAGACCCAGTACTTC.

J is TRBJ1-1 and V is TRBV10-3; D call uncertain. V shed 3 bases and J shed 4 bases, with 12 bases lying between them. Germline CDR1 reads ENHRY; CDR2 reads SYGVKD. The CDR3 runs to 14 residues. CDR3 DNA: TGTGCCATCAGTGAACCTCAGTGGAGCACTGAAGCTTTCTTT. Translated: CAISEPQWSTEAFF.

The rearrangement uses TRBV2 and TRBJ2-1; D is perhaps TRBD2 (6 bases). V shed 2 bases and J shed 4 bases, with 12 bases lying between them. This CDR3 contains 15 residues. Germline V gene data show CDR1 as SNHLY and CDR2 as FYNNEI. Written as DNA, the CDR3 is TGTGCCAGCAGTGAATTGGGAGGTACTTACAATGAGCAGTTCTTC. This translates into CASSELGGTYNEQFF.

The genes are TRBV5-1 and TRBJ2-2, with TRBD1 matching 8 bases. J gave up 5 bases and V 3 bases, and 6 bases lay outside the gene matches. Germline assignment: CDR1 SGHRS and CDR2 YFSETQ. This CDR3 spans 15 amino acids. Here the CDR3 reads CASSSWDRSTGELFF. CDR3 sequence (DNA): TGCGCCAGCAGCTCGTGGGACAGGAGTACCGGGGAGCTGTTTTTT.

This clone was counted a few times. J is TRBJ2-7 and V is TRBV27, with D perhaps matching TRBD1 (5 bases). Germline V gene data show CDR1 as MNHEY and CDR2 as SMNVEV (reference sequence). Trimming cost V 6 bases and J 0 bases, with 18 bases left between them. The CDR3 has 16 amino acids. CDR3 DNA sequence: TGTGCCAGCAGCTTAAAGGGGCCTCGAAGCTCCTACGAGCAGTACTTC. Its translation is CASSLKGPRSSYEQYF.

This chain joins TRBV6-4 and TRBJ2-1; TRBD2 matches at 10 bases. The trim removed 3 bases at V and 4 bases at J, leaving 3 bases unmatched. Germline-derived CDR1 and CDR2 are MRHNA and SNTAGT. This CDR3 contains 15 residues. CDR3 amino acids: CASSETSGWYNEQFF. The CDR3 DNA sequence: TGTGCCAGCAGTGAGACTAGCGGGTGGTACAATGAGCAGTTCTTC.

This clone was counted a single time. The V call is TRBV11-2, the J call TRBJ2-1, with D possibly being TRBD1 (5 bases). Trimming stripped 4 bases from V and 1 base from J, with 8 bases between. Germline-derived CDR1 and CDR2 are SGHAT and FQNNGV. The CDR3 spans 14 residues. This chain's CDR3 is CASSSRGSYNEQFF. The CDR3, as DNA: TGTGCCAGCAGCTCAAGGGGTTCCTACAATGAGCAGTTCTTC.

The chain joins TRBV5-1 to TRBJ1-1; D is uncertain. Trimming stripped 9 bases from V and 0 bases from J, with 9 bases between. The CDR3 loop spans 12 amino acids. The V gene's germline CDR1 is SGHRS and CDR2 YFSETQ. CDR3 loop: CATSDMNTEAFF. The CDR3, as DNA: TGCGCCACTTCAGATATGAACACTGAAGCTTTCTTT.

This clone was seen more than once but under ten times. Here the CDR3 reads CASSLDSGGSDTQYF. DNA of the CDR3: TGTGCCAGCAGCTTGGATAGCGGGGGTTCAGATACGCAGTATTTT. This chain joins TRBV5-6 and TRBJ2-3, with 9 bases matching TRBD2. Looked up from germline, CDR1 is SGHDT and CDR2 is YYEEEE. J was trimmed by 4 bases and V by 0 bases; bases with no gene match: 3. The CDR3 is made up of 15 amino acids.

The V gene is TRBV19, the J gene TRBJ1-1; D remains ambiguous. The germline V gene encodes CDR1 LNHDA and CDR2 SQIVND (reference sequence). CDR3 length: 13 amino acids. V was trimmed by 4 bases and J by 1 base, leaving 7 bases between them. CDR3 loop: CASSRAGNTEAFF. The CDR3, as DNA: TGTGCCAGTAGTAGGGCGGGGAACACTGAAGCTTTCTTT.

The genes are TRBV4-2 and TRBJ2-7, with TRBD2 as a possible D gene (5 bases). The V gene lost 4 bases and the J gene lost 6 bases, with 16 bases spanning the gap. The germline V gene encodes CDR1 LGHNA and CDR2 YNFKEQ. This CDR3 is 14 amino acids long. CDR3 amino acids: CASSPRLSHGEQYF. Written as DNA, the CDR3 is TGTGCCAGCAGCCCCAGACTATCCCATGGCGAGCAGTACTTC.

V usage is TRBV18 and J usage is TRBJ1-1; 7 nucleotides agree with TRBD1. CDR3 length equals 12 residues. Per germline, CDR1 KGHSH and CDR2 LQKENI. The V and J ends lost 4 bases and 6 bases, in that order; junction bases with no gene match: 2. In DNA form, the CDR3 reads TGTGCCAGCTCACTAGGGGGCTCTGAAGCTTTCTTT. It specifies CASSLGGSEAFF.

The CDR3 spells CASTLSSRALGEKLFF. For the CDR3, the DNA is TGTGCCAGCACCCTGTCATCCAGGGCCCTCGGAGAAAAACTGTTTTTT. The V gene is TRBV3-1 (or the pseudogene TRBV3-2), the J gene TRBJ1-4; a possible D gene is TRBD1 (5 bases). Trimming shortened V by 7 bases and J by 8 bases, and 23 bases separated the two germline ends. This CDR3 comprises 16 residues. Germline V CDR1 and CDR2: LGHDT, YNNKEL (reference sequence).